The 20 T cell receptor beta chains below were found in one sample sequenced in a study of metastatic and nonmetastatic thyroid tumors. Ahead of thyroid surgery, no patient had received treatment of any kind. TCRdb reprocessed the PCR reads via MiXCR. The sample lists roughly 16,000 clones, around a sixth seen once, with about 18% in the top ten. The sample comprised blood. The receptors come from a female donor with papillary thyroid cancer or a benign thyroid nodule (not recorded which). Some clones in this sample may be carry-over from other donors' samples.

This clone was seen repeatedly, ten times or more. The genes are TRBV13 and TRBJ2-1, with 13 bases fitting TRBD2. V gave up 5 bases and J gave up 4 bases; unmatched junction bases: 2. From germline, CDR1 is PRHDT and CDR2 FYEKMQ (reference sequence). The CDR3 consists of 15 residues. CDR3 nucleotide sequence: TGTGCCAGCAGCATGGGACTAGCGGGGTACAATGAGCAGTTCTTC. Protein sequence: CASSMGLAGYNEQFF.

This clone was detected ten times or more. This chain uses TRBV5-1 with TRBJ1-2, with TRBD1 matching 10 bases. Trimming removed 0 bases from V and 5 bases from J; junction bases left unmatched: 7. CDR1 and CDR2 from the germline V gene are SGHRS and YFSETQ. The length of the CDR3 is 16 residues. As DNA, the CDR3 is TGCGCCAGCAGCTTGGAGGGACAGGGGTATGGGTATGGCTACACCTTC. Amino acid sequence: CASSLEGQGYGYGYTF.

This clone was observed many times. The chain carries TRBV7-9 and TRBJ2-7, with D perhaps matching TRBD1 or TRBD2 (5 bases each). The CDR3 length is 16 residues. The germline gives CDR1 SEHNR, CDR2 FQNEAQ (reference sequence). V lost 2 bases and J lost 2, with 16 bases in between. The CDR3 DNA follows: TGTGCCAGCAGCTTAACTGGGGGTGCTGGAGCCTACGAGCAGTACTTC. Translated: CASSLTGGAGAYEQYF.

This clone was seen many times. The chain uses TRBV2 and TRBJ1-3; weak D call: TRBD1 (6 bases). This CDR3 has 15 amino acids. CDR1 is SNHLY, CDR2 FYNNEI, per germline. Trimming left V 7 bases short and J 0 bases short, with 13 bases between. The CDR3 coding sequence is TGTGCCAGCACCACCGGACAGACCTCTGGAAACACCATATATTTT. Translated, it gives CASTTGQTSGNTIYF.

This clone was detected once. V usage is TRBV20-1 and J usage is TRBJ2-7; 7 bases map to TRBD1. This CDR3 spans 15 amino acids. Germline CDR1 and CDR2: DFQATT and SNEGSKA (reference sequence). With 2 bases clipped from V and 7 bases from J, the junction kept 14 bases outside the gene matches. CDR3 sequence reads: CSARPGTARADEQYF. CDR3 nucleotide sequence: TGCAGTGCTAGACCCGGGACAGCCAGGGCGGATGAGCAGTACTTC.

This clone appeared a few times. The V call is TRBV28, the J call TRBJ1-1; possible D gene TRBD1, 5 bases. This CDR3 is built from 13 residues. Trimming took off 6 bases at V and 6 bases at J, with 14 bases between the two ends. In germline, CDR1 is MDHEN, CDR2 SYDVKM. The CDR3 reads CASRNHQGSEAFF. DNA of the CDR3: TGTGCCAGCAGAAACCATCAGGGCTCTGAAGCTTTCTTT.

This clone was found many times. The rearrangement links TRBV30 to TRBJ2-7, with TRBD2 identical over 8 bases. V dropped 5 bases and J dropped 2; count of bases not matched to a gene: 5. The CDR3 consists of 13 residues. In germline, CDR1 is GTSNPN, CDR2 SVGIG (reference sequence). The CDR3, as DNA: TGTGCCTGGGAACTAGCGGATGCCTACGAGCAGTACTTC. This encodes CAWELADAYEQYF.

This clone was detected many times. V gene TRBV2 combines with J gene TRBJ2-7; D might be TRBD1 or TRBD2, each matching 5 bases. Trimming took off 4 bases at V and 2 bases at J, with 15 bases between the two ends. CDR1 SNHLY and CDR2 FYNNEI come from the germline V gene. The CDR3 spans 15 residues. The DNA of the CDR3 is TGTGCCAGCAGTGTTCCGGGGCCCCGGCCCTACGAGCAGTACTTC. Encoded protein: CASSVPGPRPYEQYF.

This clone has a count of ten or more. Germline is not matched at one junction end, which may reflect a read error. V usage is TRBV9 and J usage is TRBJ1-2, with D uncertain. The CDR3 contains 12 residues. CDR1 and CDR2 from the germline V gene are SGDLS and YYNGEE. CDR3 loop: CASSVDNYGYTF. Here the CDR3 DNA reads TGTGCCAGCAGCGTAGATAACTACGGCTACACCTTC.

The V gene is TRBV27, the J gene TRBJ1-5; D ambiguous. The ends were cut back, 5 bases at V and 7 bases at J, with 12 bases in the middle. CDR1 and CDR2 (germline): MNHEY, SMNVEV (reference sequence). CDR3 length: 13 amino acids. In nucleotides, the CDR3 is TGTGCCAGCAGTAGGCGGTCGGGCCAGCCCCAGCATTTT. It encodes CASSRRSGQPQHF.

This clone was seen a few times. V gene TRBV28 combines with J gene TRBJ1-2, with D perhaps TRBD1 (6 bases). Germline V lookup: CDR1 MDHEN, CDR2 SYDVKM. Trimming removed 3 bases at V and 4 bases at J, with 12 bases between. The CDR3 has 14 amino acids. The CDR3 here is CASSFSGQLYGYTF. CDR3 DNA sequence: TGTGCCAGCAGTTTCTCGGGACAACTCTATGGCTACACCTTC.

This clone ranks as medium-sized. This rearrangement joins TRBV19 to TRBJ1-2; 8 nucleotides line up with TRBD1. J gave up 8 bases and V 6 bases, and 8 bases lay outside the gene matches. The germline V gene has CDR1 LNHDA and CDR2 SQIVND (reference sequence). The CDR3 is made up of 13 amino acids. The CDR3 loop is CASSPQGVRGYTF. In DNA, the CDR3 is TGTGCCAGTAGCCCACAGGGGGTCAGAGGCTACACCTTC. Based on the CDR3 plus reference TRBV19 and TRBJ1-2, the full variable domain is DGGITQSPKYLFRKEGQNVTLSCEQNLNHDAMYWYRQDPGQGLRLIYYSQIVNDFQKGDIAEGYSVSREKKESFPLTVTSAQKNPTAFYLCASSPQGVRGYTFGSGTRLTVV.

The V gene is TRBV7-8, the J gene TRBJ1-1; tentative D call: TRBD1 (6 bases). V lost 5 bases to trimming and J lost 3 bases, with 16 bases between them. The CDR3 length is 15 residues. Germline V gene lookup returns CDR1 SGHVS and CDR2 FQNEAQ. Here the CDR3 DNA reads TGTGCCAGCAGCCAATTCGAGGGGGGCGACACTGAAGCTTTCTTT. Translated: CASSQFEGGDTEAFF.

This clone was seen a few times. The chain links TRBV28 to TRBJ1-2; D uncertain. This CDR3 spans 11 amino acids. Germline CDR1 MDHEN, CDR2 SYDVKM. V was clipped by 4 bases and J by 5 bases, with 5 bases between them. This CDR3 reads CASSYRYGYTF. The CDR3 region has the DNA TGTGCCAGCAGTTATCGGTATGGCTACACCTTC.

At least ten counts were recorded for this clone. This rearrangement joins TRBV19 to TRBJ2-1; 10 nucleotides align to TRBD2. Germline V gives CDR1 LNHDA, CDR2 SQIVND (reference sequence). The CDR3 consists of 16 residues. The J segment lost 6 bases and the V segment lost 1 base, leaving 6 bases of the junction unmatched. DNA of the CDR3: TGTGCCAGTAGTATAGGTCCTAGCGGGAGTCCCAATGAGCAGTTCTTC. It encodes CASSIGPSGSPNEQFF.

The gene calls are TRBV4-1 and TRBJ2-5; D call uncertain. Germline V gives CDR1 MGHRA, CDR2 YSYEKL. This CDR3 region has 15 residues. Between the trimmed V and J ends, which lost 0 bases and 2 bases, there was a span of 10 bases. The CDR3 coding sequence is TGCGCCAGCAGCCAAGATCCACAGAGACAAGAGACCCAGTACTTC. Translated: CASSQDPQRQETQYF.

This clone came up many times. Here the CDR3 DNA reads TGCAGTGCGGGGGCACAAAGGTGGGAGCAGTACTTC. Amino acids: CSAGAQRWEQYF. This rearrangement joins TRBV20-1 to TRBJ2-7; tentative D call: TRBD1 (6 bases). The CDR3 is 12 residues long. Germline V lookup: CDR1 DFQATT, CDR2 SNEGSKA (reference sequence). Trimming removed 6 bases from V and 7 bases from J, with 16 bases in between.

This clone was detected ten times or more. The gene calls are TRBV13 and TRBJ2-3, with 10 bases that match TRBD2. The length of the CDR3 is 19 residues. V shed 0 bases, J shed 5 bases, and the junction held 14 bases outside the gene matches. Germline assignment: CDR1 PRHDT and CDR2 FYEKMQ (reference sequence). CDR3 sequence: CASSLGVLSERGGRDTQYF. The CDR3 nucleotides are TGTGCCAGCAGCTTAGGGGTACTCTCGGAGCGGGGGGGTAGAGATACGCAGTATTTT.

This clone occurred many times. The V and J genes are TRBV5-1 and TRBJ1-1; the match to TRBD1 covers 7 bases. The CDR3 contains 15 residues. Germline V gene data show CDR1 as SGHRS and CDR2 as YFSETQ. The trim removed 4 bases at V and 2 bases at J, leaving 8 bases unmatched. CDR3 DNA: TGCGCCAGCAGCATACAGGGGCCGTCCAACACTGAAGCTTTCTTT. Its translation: CASSIQGPSNTEAFF.

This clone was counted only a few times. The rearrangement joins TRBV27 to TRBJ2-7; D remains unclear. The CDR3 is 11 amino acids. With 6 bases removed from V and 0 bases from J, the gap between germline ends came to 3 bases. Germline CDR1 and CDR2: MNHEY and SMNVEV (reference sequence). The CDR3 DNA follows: TGTGCCAGCAGCTCCTCCTACGAGCAGTACTTC. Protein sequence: CASSSSYEQYF.